A selection of T cell receptor beta chains follows, all from one sample in a study of T cells in Graves' hyperthyroidism and ophthalmopathy. MiXCR was run by TCRdb on the multiplex PCR reads, yielding one entry per CDR3 protein. The sample holds about 550,000 distinct CDR3 sequences, more than 20% seen once. The sequenced material came from blood. The receptors were gathered from a man aged 18 to 35 with Graves' hyperthyroidism. Each CDR3 is given with its conserved first and last residue. A D gene is named only where the DNA matches it firmly. Not all rows give a size; the values are once, few, many and, for expanded clones, a class.

j_call	d_call	clone_size	v_call	cdr3_aa	cdr3_nt
TRBJ2-4	.	many	TRBV29-1	CSVVEGVKNIQYF	TGCAGCGTTGTGGAGGGCGTAAAAAACATTCAGTACTTC
TRBJ2-7	.	.	TRBV7-3	CASSLSLSSEQYF	TGTGCCAGCAGCTTGTCCCTATCGTCCGAGCAGTACTTC
TRBJ2-7	.	.	TRBV30	CAWSSDTGSSYEQYF	TGTGCCTGGAGTTCAGATACGGGGTCCTCCTACGAGCAGTACTTC
TRBJ2-7	.	.	TRBV11-3	CASRFLVTYEQYF	TGTGCCAGCAGATTCTTGGTAACCTACGAGCAGTACTTC
TRBJ1-1	.	many	TRBV28	CASSPFRADTEAFF	TGTGCCAGCAGTCCCTTCAGGGCTGACACTGAAGCTTTCTTT
TRBJ1-1	.	.	TRBV12-3/TRBV12-4	CASSYLIGRGAEAFF	TGTGCCAGCAGTTACTTAATCGGGCGAGGGGCTGAAGCTTTCTTT
TRBJ2-6	.	.	TRBV28	CASRSGTASSGANVLTF	TGTGCCAGCCGATCCGGGACGGCGAGCTCTGGGGCCAACGTCCTGACTTTC
TRBJ2-5	.	many	TRBV7-9	CASSSPRETQYF	TGTGCCAGCAGCTCCCCGCGGGAGACCCAGTACTTC
TRBJ1-2	.	many	TRBV12-3/TRBV12-4	CASSSPGTRYGYTF	TGTGCCAGCAGTTCCCCCGGGACGAGATATGGCTACACCTTC
TRBJ1-2	.	few	TRBV16	CASSPINGGRIYGYTF	TGTGCCAGCAGCCCGATTAATGGGGGCAGGATCTATGGCTACACCTTC
TRBJ2-7	TRBD2	once	TRBV20-1	CSARTSASYEQYF	TGCAGTGCTAGGACTAGCGCCAGCTACGAGCAGTACTTC
TRBJ1-2	.	.	TRBV12-3/TRBV12-4	CASSPGGEITYGYTF	TGTGCCAGCAGTCCCGGGGGGGAGATCACCTATGGCTACACCTTC
TRBJ2-2	TRBD2	many	TRBV12-3/TRBV12-4	CASSPRTSKAWELFF	TGTGCCAGCAGTCCCAGGACTAGCAAGGCGTGGGAGCTGTTTTTT
TRBJ1-2	.	.	TRBV6-1	CASTEGFLRAAHIYGYTF	TGTGCCAGCACCGAAGGGTTTCTCCGAGCAGCCCATATATATGGCTACACCTTC
TRBJ1-5	.	.	TRBV15	CATSRDGGGPQHF	TGTGCCACCAGCAGAGATGGTGGAGGGCCCCAGCATTTT
TRBJ1-2	.	many	TRBV7-8	CASSLAKGNYGYTF	TGTGCCAGCAGCTTAGCGAAAGGCAACTATGGCTACACCTTC
TRBJ2-2	.	many	TRBV20-1	CSVQDHQGPGELFF	TGCAGTGTTCAAGATCACCAGGGTCCCGGGGAGCTGTTTTTT
TRBJ1-2	TRBD1	.	TRBV6-1	CASGGTGLYGYTF	TGTGCCAGCGGGGGGACAGGCCTCTATGGCTACACCTTC
TRBJ2-7	.	many	TRBV6-1	CASSERVNEQYF	TGTGCCAGCAGTGAACGGGTCAACGAGCAGTACTTC
TRBJ1-5	TRBD1	many	TRBV19	CASTTGVQPQHF	TGTGCCAGTACGACAGGGGTACAGCCCCAGCATTTT
TRBJ2-7	.	many	TRBV19	CASSIGTPREQYF	TGTGCCAGTAGTATCGGAACTCCCCGGGAGCAGTACTTC
TRBJ2-5	.	many	TRBV11-2	CASSSHLALDETQYF	TGTGCCAGCAGTAGCCACCTAGCGTTAGACGAGACCCAGTACTTC
TRBJ1-5	.	.	TRBV29-1	CSVEDLTDNSNQPQHF	TGCAGCGTTGAAGATTTGACCGATAATAGCAATCAGCCCCAGCATTTT
TRBJ1-1	.	many	TRBV7-2	CASSLAVEAFF	TGTGCCAGCAGCTTAGCGGTTGAAGCTTTCTTT
TRBJ2-7	.	.	TRBV5-1	CASSQEGPSTYEQYF	TGCGCCAGCAGCCAGGAGGGGCCCAGTACCTACGAGCAGTACTTC
TRBJ1-2	.	many	TRBV20-1	CSARVRETYGYTF	TGCAGTGCTAGAGTTAGAGAGACCTATGGCTACACCTTC
TRBJ1-5	.	many	TRBV30	CAWSGGSGSPQHF	TGTGCCTGGAGTGGGGGATCGGGAAGCCCCCAGCATTTT
TRBJ1-1	.	many	TRBV11-3	CASSLVQGTEAFF	TGTGCCAGCAGCTTAGTGCAGGGTACTGAAGCTTTCTTT
TRBJ1-5	TRBD1	many	TRBV19	CASRYQGDQPQHF	TGTGCCAGTAGATACCAGGGGGATCAGCCCCAGCATTTT
TRBJ2-7	.	many	TRBV2	CASSEGWGKSYEQYF	TGTGCCAGCAGTGAAGGATGGGGAAAATCCTACGAGCAGTACTTC
TRBJ1-1	.	many	TRBV20-1	CSASSGEAFF	TGCAGTGCTTCTTCAGGGGAAGCTTTCTTT
TRBJ1-1	.	many	TRBV5-6	CASSLAGLGTEAFF	TGTGCCAGCAGCTTGGCGGGCCTGGGTACTGAAGCTTTCTTT
TRBJ1-2	.	many	TRBV6-1	CASSPRTAEGYTF	TGTGCCAGCAGCCCACGGACGGCGGAGGGCTACACCTTC
TRBJ1-2	.	.	TRBV6-1	CASSEKQNYGYTF	TGTGCCAGCAGTGAGAAACAGAACTATGGCTACACCTTC
TRBJ1-5	TRBD1	few	TRBV11-1	CASSSTRDRGPQPQHF	TGTGCCAGCAGCTCCACCCGGGACAGGGGGCCTCAGCCCCAGCATTTT
TRBJ2-7	TRBD2	many	TRBV7-8	CASSLGLAGPSYEQYF	TGTGCCAGCAGCTTAGGACTAGCGGGGCCTAGCTACGAGCAGTACTTC
TRBJ2-7	.	many	TRBV2	CASSVESGEYEQYF	TGTGCCAGCAGTGTCGAGTCAGGGGAATACGAGCAGTACTTC
TRBJ2-7	.	many	TRBV6-1	CASRADWSSYEQYF	TGTGCCAGCAGGGCGGACTGGAGCTCCTACGAGCAGTACTTC
TRBJ2-5	.	.	TRBV11-2	CASSPHGGLQETQYF	TGTGCCAGCAGCCCCCATGGGGGGTTGCAAGAGACCCAGTACTTC
TRBJ2-2	.	many	TRBV28	CASSPQGLRQNTGELFF	TGTGCCAGCAGTCCCCAGGGGCTCAGGCAGAACACCGGGGAGCTGTTTTTT
TRBJ1-5	.	many	TRBV27	CASSFQGSGNQPQHF	TGTGCCAGCAGTTTTCAGGGTAGTGGCAATCAGCCCCAGCATTTT
TRBJ1-1	.	few	TRBV9	CASSVGIGDTEAFF	TGTGCCAGCAGCGTAGGAATAGGGGACACTGAAGCTTTCTTT
TRBJ1-1	.	many	TRBV12-5	CASARFGTEAFF	TGTGCTAGTGCGAGGTTTGGCACTGAAGCTTTCTTT
TRBJ1-2	.	many	TRBV7-2	CASTNGGQNYGYTF	TGTGCCAGCACCAACGGCGGACAGAACTATGGCTACACCTTC
TRBJ1-1	.	few	TRBV30	CAWSVLPWDTEAFF	TGTGCCTGGAGTGTATTGCCGTGGGACACTGAAGCTTTCTTT
TRBJ1-2	.	many	TRBV12-3/TRBV12-4	CASSLAGRDTF	TGTGCCAGCAGTTTGGCAGGCCGGGACACCTTC
TRBJ1-1	.	few	TRBV12-3/TRBV12-4	CASSILGGSTEAFF	TGTGCCAGCAGTATCCTAGGTGGGAGCACTGAAGCTTTCTTT
TRBJ1-3	TRBD1	many	TRBV20-1	CSARGRTGSEVYGNTIYF	TGCAGTGCTAGGGGCCGGACAGGGTCAGAAGTTTATGGAAACACCATATATTTT
TRBJ1-1	.	.	TRBV6-1	CASSEGIGYTEAFF	TGTGCCAGCAGTGAAGGGATAGGGTATACTGAAGCTTTCTTT
TRBJ2-3	TRBD2	few	TRBV7-7	CASSSGGGGMQYF	TGTGCCAGCAGCTCGGGGGGCGGGGGGATGCAGTATTTT
TRBJ2-7	TRBD1	few	TRBV5-1	CSSRFGTGSYEQYF	TGCTCCAGCAGATTCGGGACAGGGTCCTACGAGCAGTACTTC
TRBJ2-7	.	few	TRBV12-3/TRBV12-4	CASSNRHEQYF	TGTGCCAGCAGTAATCGACACGAGCAGTACTTC
TRBJ2-5	.	.	TRBV28	CASSELPSGETQYF	TGTGCCAGCAGCGAACTCCCTTCGGGAGAGACCCAGTACTTC
TRBJ1-6	TRBD1	few	TRBV15	CATSGTGWSSPLHF	TGTGCCACCAGCGGGACAGGGTGGAGTTCACCCCTCCACTTT
TRBJ2-7	.	many	TRBV4-2	CATGLGCCEQYF	TGTGCTACAGGGCTCGGTTGCTGCGAGCAGTACTTC